This T cell receptor beta chain originates from a study of cytomegalovirus exposure and HLA in healthy donors. Primers for the PCR totalled 60 Vbeta and 13 Jbeta. Profiling relied on immunoSEQ multiplex PCR, and the TCRdb table lists in-frame clones only, not all of them. The sample has over 150,000 clones; about 80% are singletons. Sequenced sample: PBMCs. The origin of this receptor is a woman in her forties or fifties in good health and CMV-seropositive.

For the CDR3, the DNA is TGTGCCTGGAGTGTAAACAGGAATCAGCCCCAGCATTTT. It translates to CAWSVNRNQPQHF. The chain has TRBV30 and TRBJ1-5; a weak D match, TRBD1 (5 bases). The germline V and J ends were trimmed by 0 bases and 4 bases, with 7 bases remaining between them. The CDR3 runs to 13 residues. Germline V CDR1 and CDR2: GTSNPN, SVGIG (reference sequence).